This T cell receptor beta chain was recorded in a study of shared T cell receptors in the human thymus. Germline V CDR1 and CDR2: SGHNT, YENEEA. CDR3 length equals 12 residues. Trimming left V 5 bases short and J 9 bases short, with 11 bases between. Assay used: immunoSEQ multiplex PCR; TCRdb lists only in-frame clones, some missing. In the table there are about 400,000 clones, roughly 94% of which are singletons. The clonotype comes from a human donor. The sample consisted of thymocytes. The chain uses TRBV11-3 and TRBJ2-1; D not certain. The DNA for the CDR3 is TGTGCCAGCAGCGCATCTAGTGGTGAGCAGTTCTTC. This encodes CASSASSGEQFF.